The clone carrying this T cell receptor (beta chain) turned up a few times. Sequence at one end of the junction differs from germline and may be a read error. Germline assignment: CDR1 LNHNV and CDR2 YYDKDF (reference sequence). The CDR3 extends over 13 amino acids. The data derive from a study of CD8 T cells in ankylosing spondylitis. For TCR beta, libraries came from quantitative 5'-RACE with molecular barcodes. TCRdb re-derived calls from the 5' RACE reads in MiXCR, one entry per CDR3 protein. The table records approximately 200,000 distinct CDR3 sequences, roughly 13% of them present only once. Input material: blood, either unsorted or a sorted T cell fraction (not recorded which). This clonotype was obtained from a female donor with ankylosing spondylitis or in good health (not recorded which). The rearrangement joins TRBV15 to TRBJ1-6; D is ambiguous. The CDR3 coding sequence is TGTACCACCAGCAGAGACCCGAATTCACCCCTCCACTTT. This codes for CTTSRDPNSPLHF.